Shown below are 5 T cell receptor beta chains from a single sample sequenced in a study of shared clonotypes between healthy human individuals. Some clones are missing from TCRdb's copy, which holds only in-frame ones; the method was immunoSEQ multiplex PCR. The profile shows a few hundred thousand clones, around 80% of them singletons. The sequenced sample was PBMCs. The receptor source for this set is a woman in her forties in good health. Some clones in this sample may be carry-over from other donors' samples.

The table lists this clone with many counts. Other DNA variants within this sample encode the same CDR3. The chain recombines TRBV10-3 with TRBJ1-5; no firm D call. The germline V and J ends were trimmed by 3 bases and 0 bases, with 0 bases remaining between them. The CDR3 has 12 residues. The germline V gene has CDR1 ENHRY and CDR2 SYGVKD. The CDR3 protein is CAISDSNQPQHF. Written as DNA, the CDR3 is TGTGCCATCAGTGATAGCAATCAGCCCCAGCATTTT.

The chain has TRBV7-3 and TRBJ2-1; 9 positions agree with TRBD2. The trim removed 6 bases at V and 4 bases at J, leaving 13 bases unmatched. CDR1 is SGHTA and CDR2 is FQGTGA in the germline V gene. The length of the CDR3 is 17 residues. The CDR3 sequence: CASSIPVASGKYNEQFF. The CDR3, as DNA: TGTGCCAGCAGTATTCCCGTGGCTAGCGGGAAATACAATGAGCAGTTCTTC.

This rearrangement joins TRBV28 to TRBJ2-1, with a tentative D call TRBD2 (5 bases). V was trimmed by 5 bases and J by 0 bases, leaving 11 bases between them. CDR3 length equals 15 residues. The germline V gene has CDR1 MDHEN and CDR2 SYDVKM. For the CDR3, the DNA is TGTGCCAGCAGTCCGCCGGGGTCCTCCTACAATGAGCAGTTCTTC. Protein: CASSPPGSSYNEQFF.

The V and J genes are TRBV5-1 and TRBJ1-2; weak D call: TRBD1 (6 bases). Germline lookup yields CDR1 SGHRS and CDR2 YFSETQ. V lost 0 bases and J lost 14, with 23 bases in between. This CDR3 region has 15 residues. CDR3 in amino acids: CASSLAPSKPRGQTF. The CDR3 region has the DNA TGCGCCAGCAGCTTGGCCCCGTCCAAGCCCCGGGGGCAAACCTTC.

CDR3 in DNA: TGTGCCAGCAGCTTACGACAGAACACTGAAGCTTTCTTT. Encoded protein: CASSLRQNTEAFF. The J gene is TRBJ1-1, the V gene TRBV5-6; D remains ambiguous. Germline CDR1 and CDR2: SGHDT and YYEEEE. V shed 2 bases and J shed 1 base, with 6 bases lying between them. The length of the CDR3 is 13 residues.